This T cell receptor beta chain was sequenced for a study of OX40 agonist ivuxolimab in advanced cancers. This clone was seen just once. The data were produced by immunoSEQ multiplex PCR, yet TCRdb's version contains in-frame clones alone and is incomplete. Of some 100,000 clones in the sample, roughly 90% are singletons; the top ten hold around 0.58%. Per the germline V gene, CDR1 is LNHDA and CDR2 is SQIVND (reference sequence). This CDR3 is 14 amino acids long. Losses at the gene ends were 6 bases for V and 1 base for J; bases not matched to a gene: 2. The origin of this receptor is an adult with an advanced solid tumor such as melanoma, head and neck, liver or kidney cancer. The chain is built from TRBV19 and TRBJ2-3; 9 bases map to TRBD1. The specimen was CD4+ or CD8+ T cells sorted from blood, collected in a trial of the OX40 agonist ivuxolimab. In DNA form, the CDR3 reads TGTGCCAGTAGCGACAGGGGGGGCACAGATACGCAGTATTTT. Its protein is CASSDRGGTDTQYF. Based on the CDR3 plus reference TRBV19 and TRBJ2-3, the full variable domain is DGGITQSPKYLFRKEGQNVTLSCEQNLNHDAMYWYRQDPGQGLRLIYYSQIVNDFQKGDIAEGYSVSREKKESFPLTVTSAQKNPTAFYLCASSDRGGTDTQYFGPGTRLTVL.